The rows below give T cell receptor beta chains drawn from one sample of a study of lymphopenia after photon versus proton radiotherapy. Only in-frame clones appear in the TCRdb table, and some are missing; sequencing was by immunoSEQ multiplex PCR. The table lists 150,000 or so clones, approximately 86% of them singletons. Specimen: peripheral blood, collected from a patient treated with photon-based radiotherapy. These receptors were obtained from a man in his forties or fifties with gastric cancer. CDR3s include the opening cysteine and the closing phenylalanine or tryptophan. The D gene is left open where the match is weak. Rows may omit the clone size; those that give it use once, few, many or a size class.

clone size: NA
V gene: TRBV5-1
J gene: TRBJ2-7
D gene: TRBD1
CDR3 protein: CASSPGQASYEQYF
CDR3 DNA: TGCGCCAGCAGCCCCGGACAGGCGTCCTACGAGCAGTACTTC

clone size: NA
V gene: TRBV7-9
J gene: TRBJ2-7
D gene: TRBD1
CDR3 protein: CASSLAKGAYEQYF
CDR3 DNA: TGTGCCAGCAGCTTAGCCAAGGGGGCGTACGAGCAGTACTTC

clone size: NA
V gene: TRBV19
J gene: TRBJ2-5
D gene: NA
CDR3 protein: CASSTAPRALDRGETQYF
CDR3 DNA: TGTGCCAGTAGTACCGCCCCCCGGGCCCTCGATCGAGGGGAGACCCAGTACTTC

clone size: NA
V gene: TRBV10-3
J gene: TRBJ2-1
D gene: NA
CDR3 protein: CAISEGVGSQQFF
CDR3 DNA: TGTGCCATCAGTGAGGGTGTCGGGTCTCAGCAGTTCTTC

clone size: NA
V gene: TRBV5-4
J gene: TRBJ2-7
D gene: NA
CDR3 protein: CASSWSGTSSYEQYF
CDR3 DNA: TGTGCCAGCAGCTGGTCCGGGACTTCCTCCTACGAGCAGTACTTC

clone size: once
V gene: TRBV30
J gene: TRBJ1-2
D gene: NA
CDR3 protein: CAWSGGGAYGYTF
CDR3 DNA: TGTGCCTGGAGTGGCGGGGGAGCCTATGGCTACACCTTC

clone size: NA
V gene: TRBV18
J gene: TRBJ1-2
D gene: NA
CDR3 protein: CASSLQGGFGGYTF
CDR3 DNA: TGTGCCAGCTCACTTCAAGGGGGTTTCGGAGGCTACACCTTC

clone size: NA
V gene: TRBV27
J gene: TRBJ2-7
D gene: TRBD2
CDR3 protein: CASSLHASGGTGAYEQYF
CDR3 DNA: TGTGCCAGCAGTTTACATGCTAGCGGAGGGACCGGAGCCTACGAGCAGTACTTC

clone size: NA
V gene: TRBV27
J gene: TRBJ1-2
D gene: NA
CDR3 protein: CASSLGVRNYGYTF
CDR3 DNA: TGTGCCAGCAGTTTGGGCGTTCGTAACTATGGCTACACCTTC

clone size: NA
V gene: TRBV28
J gene: TRBJ1-1
D gene: TRBD1
CDR3 protein: CASSRQGRGAFF
CDR3 DNA: TGTGCCAGCAGTCGACAGGGGCGAGGAGCTTTCTTT

clone size: NA
V gene: TRBV18
J gene: TRBJ1-1
D gene: NA
CDR3 protein: CASSPTSQGDTEAFF
CDR3 DNA: TGTGCCAGCTCACCAACGTCCCAGGGTGACACTGAAGCTTTCTTT

clone size: NA
V gene: TRBV2
J gene: TRBJ2-2
D gene: NA
CDR3 protein: CASIFAVGGPNTGELFF
CDR3 DNA: TGTGCCAGCATCTTCGCGGTGGGGGGACCCAACACCGGGGAGCTGTTTTTT

clone size: once
V gene: TRBV18
J gene: TRBJ1-1
D gene: TRBD1
CDR3 protein: CASSWGTGDLNTEAFF
CDR3 DNA: TGTGCCAGCTCATGGGGGACAGGCGATTTGAACACTGAAGCTTTCTTT

clone size: NA
V gene: TRBV14
J gene: TRBJ1-1
D gene: NA
CDR3 protein: CASTPRAHQRNTEAFF
CDR3 DNA: TGTGCCAGCACCCCCCGGGCTCACCAAAGGAACACTGAAGCTTTCTTT

clone size: NA
V gene: TRBV28
J gene: TRBJ1-4
D gene: TRBD1
CDR3 protein: CASSVAGTGNEKLFF
CDR3 DNA: TGTGCCAGCAGCGTTGCCGGGACAGGAAATGAAAAACTGTTTTTT

clone size: NA
V gene: TRBV7-9
J gene: TRBJ2-7
D gene: NA
CDR3 protein: CATVSAGVAFYEQYF
CDR3 DNA: TGTGCCACTGTAAGTGCAGGGGTAGCCTTCTACGAGCAGTACTTC

clone size: NA
V gene: TRBV19
J gene: TRBJ2-1
D gene: TRBD2
CDR3 protein: CASTDSSGIYNEQFF
CDR3 DNA: TGTGCCAGTACCGATTCTAGCGGAATCTACAATGAGCAGTTCTTC

clone size: NA
V gene: TRBV5-6
J gene: TRBJ2-3
D gene: TRBD2
CDR3 protein: CASSLSLAGRGTTQYF
CDR3 DNA: TGTGCCAGCAGCTTGTCCCTAGCGGGCCGTGGGACCACGCAGTATTTT

clone size: NA
V gene: TRBV6-5
J gene: TRBJ1-1
D gene: NA
CDR3 protein: CASSHRVGGDTEAFF
CDR3 DNA: TGTGCCAGCAGTCACAGGGTGGGGGGAGACACTGAAGCTTTCTTT

clone size: NA
V gene: TRBV7-8
J gene: TRBJ1-2
D gene: NA
CDR3 protein: CASSPSPGGYGYTF
CDR3 DNA: TGTGCCAGCAGCCCATCGCCGGGGGGATATGGCTACACCTTC

clone size: NA
V gene: TRBV28
J gene: TRBJ1-5
D gene: NA
CDR3 protein: CASSSLGQPQHF
CDR3 DNA: TGTGCCAGCAGCTCCTTGGGACAGCCCCAGCATTTT

clone size: NA
V gene: TRBV30
J gene: TRBJ1-5
D gene: NA
CDR3 protein: CAWGQTYQPQHF
CDR3 DNA: TGTGCCTGGGGACAGACTTATCAGCCCCAGCATTTT

clone size: few
V gene: TRBV11-2
J gene: TRBJ2-1
D gene: NA
CDR3 protein: CASSQEPEDEQFF
CDR3 DNA: TGTGCCAGCAGCCAAGAGCCGGAGGATGAGCAGTTCTTC

clone size: NA
V gene: TRBV6-5
J gene: TRBJ2-7
D gene: NA
CDR3 protein: CASSRAAGTYEQYF
CDR3 DNA: TGTGCCAGCAGCCGAGCAGCCGGCACCTACGAGCAGTACTTC

clone size: NA
V gene: TRBV18
J gene: TRBJ2-2
D gene: NA
CDR3 protein: CASSAGTRNTGELFF
CDR3 DNA: TGTGCCAGCTCAGCCGGGACAAGGAACACCGGGGAGCTGTTTTTT

clone size: NA
V gene: TRBV4-1
J gene: TRBJ2-1
D gene: NA
CDR3 protein: CASSQDSTSWDNEQFF
CDR3 DNA: TGCGCCAGCAGCCAAGATTCGACTAGTTGGGACAATGAGCAGTTCTTC

clone size: NA
V gene: TRBV6-1
J gene: TRBJ1-1
D gene: NA
CDR3 protein: CASSEGIAFF
CDR3 DNA: TGTGCCAGCAGTGAGGGTATCGCTTTCTTT

clone size: NA
V gene: TRBV19
J gene: TRBJ1-5
D gene: TRBD1
CDR3 protein: CASSNWFRQGSNQPQHF
CDR3 DNA: TGTGCCAGTAGTAACTGGTTTAGACAGGGTTCGAATCAGCCCCAGCATTTT

clone size: NA
V gene: TRBV25-1
J gene: TRBJ1-1
D gene: TRBD1
CDR3 protein: CASSPTGQGARDTEAFF
CDR3 DNA: TGTGCCAGCAGCCCCACCGGACAGGGGGCTCGAGACACTGAAGCTTTCTTT

clone size: NA
V gene: TRBV18
J gene: TRBJ2-1
D gene: NA
CDR3 protein: CASSPASTEQFF
CDR3 DNA: TGTGCCAGCTCACCAGCCTCAACTGAGCAGTTCTTC

clone size: NA
V gene: TRBV6-4
J gene: TRBJ2-1
D gene: TRBD1
CDR3 protein: CASSSGQGTYNEQFF
CDR3 DNA: TGTGCCAGCAGCTCTGGACAGGGGACCTACAATGAGCAGTTCTTC

clone size: NA
V gene: TRBV6-6
J gene: TRBJ2-5
D gene: TRBD2
CDR3 protein: CASSYSGRSSQETQYF
CDR3 DNA: TGTGCCAGCAGTTATTCCGGGAGGTCGTCACAAGAGACCCAGTACTTC

clone size: NA
V gene: TRBV6-5
J gene: TRBJ2-2
D gene: NA
CDR3 protein: CASSRGTGELFF
CDR3 DNA: TGTGCCAGCAGTCGAGGGACCGGGGAGCTGTTTTTT